This is a list of T cell receptor beta chains from one sample in a study of cytomegalovirus exposure and HLA in healthy donors. Method: immunoSEQ multiplex PCR; TCRdb's copy keeps in-frame clones and lacks some. The sample's table shows fewer than 150,000 clones. The sequenced material came from PBMCs. The receptors here all came from a woman aged 60-75 years in good health and CMV-seronegative. CDR3s include the opening cysteine and the closing phenylalanine or tryptophan. A D gene is named only where the DNA matches it firmly.

V	D	J	DNA	CDR3
TRBV4-1	NA	TRBJ2-2	TGCGCCAGCGCGAATCAGGGATCCGGGGAGCTGTTTTTT	CASANQGSGELFF
TRBV30	TRBD1	TRBJ2-7	TGTGCCTGGAGTAGGGACAGGGGCCGGGGCGAGCAGTACTTC	CAWSRDRGRGEQYF
TRBV10-3	NA	TRBJ2-6	TGTGCCATCAGGGCCGTTTCTGGGGCCAACGTCCTGACTTTC	CAIRAVSGANVLTF
TRBV5-1	NA	TRBJ2-3	TGCGCCAGCAGCTTGACATCTGGGAGTGGCACAGATACGCAGTATTTT	CASSLTSGSGTDTQYF
TRBV27	NA	TRBJ1-1	TGTGCCACCCTGGGAGGATCATACACTGAAGCTTTCTTT	CATLGGSYTEAFF
TRBV29-1	TRBD2	TRBJ2-2	TGCAGCGTTCGGCGGGGGGGCCTAACCGGGGAGCTGTTTTTT	CSVRRGGLTGELFF
TRBV5-6	NA	TRBJ1-6	TGTGCCAGCAGCTTCCCCAGACAGCATTCACCCCTCCACTTT	CASSFPRQHSPLHF
TRBV6-5	NA	TRBJ1-6	TGTGCCAGCAGTCCCTTCCAGGGAGGTTCACCCCTCCACTTT	CASSPFQGGSPLHF
TRBV7-6	NA	TRBJ2-7	TGCGCCAGCAGCTTAGACAGGAGTTCCTACGAGCAGTACTTC	CASSLDRSSYEQYF
TRBV9	TRBD1	TRBJ1-2	TGTGCCAGCAGCGCCGACCGAACAGGGGACTATGGCTACACCTTC	CASSADRTGDYGYTF
TRBV19	NA	TRBJ1-1	TGTGCCAGTGGGGGGATCAACACTGAAGCTTTCTTT	CASGGINTEAFF
TRBV19	NA	TRBJ1-2	TGTGCCAGTAGTATTGGCTCCCTCAATGGCTACACCTTC	CASSIGSLNGYTF
TRBV29-1	TRBD1	TRBJ1-2	TGCAGCGTTGAAGATGGTTTGCAGGGGGGCTATGGCTACACCTTC	CSVEDGLQGGYGYTF
TRBV19	NA	TRBJ1-5	TGTGCCAGTAGTATGCCCGGGCCCCAGCATTTT	CASSMPGPQHF
TRBV6-6	TRBD1	TRBJ1-5	TGTGCCAGCAGACCAGACAGGGTGGGTAATCAGCCCCAGCATTTT	CASRPDRVGNQPQHF
TRBV14	NA	TRBJ1-2	TGTGCCAGCAGTGGCAGGTACTATGGCTACACCTTC	CASSGRYYGYTF
TRBV4-1	TRBD1	TRBJ1-5	TGCGCCAGCAGCCAAGGCAGGGGGAACAATCAGCCCCAGCATTTT	CASSQGRGNNQPQHF
TRBV10-3	NA	TRBJ2-1	TGTGCCATCAGTGAGAGCTTACAGGGCTATGAGCAGTTCTTC	CAISESLQGYEQFF
TRBV19	TRBD2	TRBJ2-3	TGTGCCAGTAGTAACCGACCTCTAGCGGGGGGGCGCACAGATACGCAGTATTTT	CASSNRPLAGGRTDTQYF
TRBV19	NA	TRBJ1-5	TGTGCCAGCGGGGGGAGTTCTGGCAATCAGCCCCAGCATTTT	CASGGSSGNQPQHF
TRBV28	NA	TRBJ2-7	TGTGCCAGCAGTTTAGACAACTCCTACGAGCAGTACTTC	CASSLDNSYEQYF
TRBV6-5	NA	TRBJ2-3	TGTGCCAGCAAGGGGGGGACTCTTCTGACAGATACGCAGTATTTT	CASKGGTLLTDTQYF
TRBV6-1	TRBD2	TRBJ2-7	TGTGCCAGCAGTGAATTTATTAGCGGGAGGGTCCGAACCTACGAGCAGTACTTC	CASSEFISGRVRTYEQYF
TRBV5-1	NA	TRBJ1-1	TGCGCCAGCAGCTCGTACAGGGCGCACACTGAAGCTTTCTTT	CASSSYRAHTEAFF
TRBV7-9	TRBD1	TRBJ1-2	TGTGCCAGCAGCCTCGGACAGGGGGATTTTTATGGCTACACCTTC	CASSLGQGDFYGYTF
TRBV19	NA	TRBJ2-2	TGTGTTTGCCAAAGGGGGAGAGACACCGGGGAGCTGTTTTTT	CVCQRGRDTGELFF
TRBV5-1	TRBD2	TRBJ2-1	TGCGCCAGCGCCCGGACTAGCGGGTTATTCTACAATGAGCAGTTCTTC	CASARTSGLFYNEQFF
TRBV28	NA	TRBJ2-5	TGTGCCAGCAGACCAACAGGGCCACGGACCACCCAGTACTTC	CASRPTGPRTTQYF
TRBV18	NA	TRBJ2-7	TGTGCCAGCTCTCCTAAAGACAGCTACGAGCAGTACTTC	CASSPKDSYEQYF
TRBV19	TRBD2	TRBJ2-5	TGTGCCAGTAGTTCCCGACTAGCGGGAGTAGGGAAAGAGACCCAGTACTTC	CASSSRLAGVGKETQYF
TRBV5-1	TRBD1	TRBJ2-7	TGCGCCAGCAGATCGGGACAGATAAGCTCCTACGAGCAGTACTTC	CASRSGQISSYEQYF
TRBV6-1	TRBD1	TRBJ2-3	TGTGCCAGCGTCACAGGGGGCGCCTCAGATACGCAGTATTTT	CASVTGGASDTQYF
TRBV7-9	NA	TRBJ1-1	TGTGCCAGCAGCTTAGGAGGGGGATCGAACACTGAAGCTTTCTTT	CASSLGGGSNTEAFF
TRBV6-1	TRBD1	TRBJ1-2	TGTGCCAGCATCATAGCTTCAGGGGGCAGTGGCTACACCTTC	CASIIASGGSGYTF
TRBV5-1	TRBD2	TRBJ2-3	TGCGCCAGCAGCCGGACCCGGGGCGGGGGGGCGACAGATACGCAGTATTTT	CASSRTRGGGATDTQYF
TRBV6-1	TRBD1	TRBJ1-1	TGTGCCAGCAGTGAACCACAGGGGCCTAAAGACGCTTTCTTT	CASSEPQGPKDAFF
TRBV6-4	TRBD1	TRBJ1-6	TGTGCCAGCCGGGACAGGGATAATTCACCCCTCCACTTT	CASRDRDNSPLHF
TRBV27	TRBD1	TRBJ2-1	TGTGCCAGCAGCTTGGACAGGATTTACAATGAGCAGTTCTTC	CASSLDRIYNEQFF
TRBV28	TRBD1	TRBJ1-6	TGTGCCAGCAGTTTATGGATACAGGGGGGTTCACCCCTCCACTTT	CASSLWIQGGSPLHF
TRBV7-2	TRBD2	TRBJ2-1	TGTGCCAGCAGCCCCCGCGCGGTAGCGGGGGGGCATGAGCAGTTCTTC	CASSPRAVAGGHEQFF
TRBV10-2	TRBD2	TRBJ2-5	TGCGCCAGCAGTGAGACTAGCGGGGAGCACCAAGAGACCCAGTACTTC	CASSETSGEHQETQYF
TRBV29-1	NA	TRBJ2-7	TGCAGCGTTGTTCCAGCGGACTACGAGCAGTACTTC	CSVVPADYEQYF
TRBV7-3	TRBD2	TRBJ2-1	TGTGCCAGCAGCTCCCTAGTAGCGGGATACAATGAGCAGTTCTTC	CASSSLVAGYNEQFF
TRBV28	NA	TRBJ2-7	TGTGCCACCGACTCCACGCGCGACCCCCCCTACGAGCAGTACTTC	CATDSTRDPPYEQYF
TRBV10-2	NA	TRBJ2-5	TGCGCCAGCAGAACCGGGGGACAAGAGACCCAGTACTTC	CASRTGGQETQYF
TRBV5-5	NA	TRBJ1-6	TGTGCCAGCAGCCTGAATGACTTCCAAAACTATAATTCACCCCTCCACTTT	CASSLNDFQNYNSPLHF
TRBV19	NA	TRBJ1-2	TGTGCCAGTAGTACATGGACAGCCTTTTCCTCTGGCTACACCTTC	CASSTWTAFSSGYTF
TRBV6-6	NA	TRBJ1-2	TGTGCCAGCAGTTACTCGACCGGGGTTGACTACACCTTC	CASSYSTGVDYTF
TRBV5-1	TRBD2	TRBJ2-5	TGCGCCAGCAGCTTGGCGGGGGGGGACGGACAGACCCAGTACTTC	CASSLAGGDGQTQYF
TRBV6-1	NA	TRBJ2-7	TGTGCCAGCAGTGCCGGGGGTGGAGTCAGTGCCTACGAGCAGTACTTC	CASSAGGGVSAYEQYF
TRBV11-3	TRBD1	TRBJ2-2	TGTGCCAGCAGCTTGGGGCAGGGGGCGAGGACCGGGGAGCTGTTTTTT	CASSLGQGARTGELFF
TRBV18	NA	TRBJ2-1	TGTGCCAGCTCACCCCTCCCGATATGGTCAGGACAGAGCTCCTACAATGAGCAGTTCTTC	CASSPLPIWSGQSSYNEQFF
TRBV9	TRBD2	TRBJ2-7	TGTGCCAGCAGCGGCGGGGGGACCAGCTCCTACGAGCAGTACTTC	CASSGGGTSSYEQYF
TRBV7-6	TRBD2	TRBJ2-5	TGTGCCAGCAGCTTAGGTGGGACTAGGGTTGGGGAGACCCAGTACTTC	CASSLGGTRVGETQYF
TRBV18	TRBD1	TRBJ1-5	TGTGCCAGCTCCCAGGACAGGGGTGGCAATCAGCCCCAGCATTTT	CASSQDRGGNQPQHF